A selection of T cell receptor beta chains follows, all from one sample in a study of cytomegalovirus exposure and HLA in healthy donors. Generated by immunoSEQ multiplex PCR, the TCRdb table keeps only in-frame clones and is missing some. Seen here are some 170,000 clones, 55% to 75% observed once, and the top ten hold 2% to 3%. Sequencing input: PBMCs. All receptors come from a human donor in good health. CDR3s include the opening cysteine and the closing phenylalanine or tryptophan. D genes are given only for firm matches. The listing skips clone size in some rows; elsewhere it reads once, few, many or a size class.

V: TRBV10-3
D: -
size: -
J: TRBJ2-7
DNA: TGTGCCAGCCAGACAGGGAGGAACTACGAGCAGTACTTC
CDR3: CASQTGRNYEQYF

V: TRBV27
D: -
size: -
J: TRBJ1-1
DNA: TGTGCCAGCAGGACAGAGATCATGACGAACACTGAAGCTTTCTTT
CDR3: CASRTEIMTNTEAFF

V: TRBV12-5
D: -
size: -
J: TRBJ1-1
DNA: TGTGCTAGTGGTTTGGCAGGGGATGGTGCCACTGAAGCTTTCTTT
CDR3: CASGLAGDGATEAFF

V: TRBV7-9
D: TRBD2
size: -
J: TRBJ2-1
DNA: TGTGCCAGCAGTTTCTCCCTAGCGGACAATGAGCAGTTCTTC
CDR3: CASSFSLADNEQFF

V: TRBV27
D: TRBD1
size: -
J: TRBJ2-1
DNA: TGTGCCAGCAGTCCGGACAGGGAACGAGGGGAAAATGAGCAGTTCTTC
CDR3: CASSPDRERGENEQFF

V: TRBV19
D: -
size: -
J: TRBJ1-5
DNA: TGTGCCAGTAGTATAGGAGGGAGCCCTCCGCCCCAGCATTTT
CDR3: CASSIGGSPPPQHF

V: TRBV11-2
D: -
size: -
J: TRBJ1-1
DNA: TGTGCCAGCAGCTTAGACGGGGTCAGAATGAACACTGAAGCTTTCTTT
CDR3: CASSLDGVRMNTEAFF

V: TRBV6-4
D: -
size: -
J: TRBJ1-2
DNA: TGTGCCAGCAGGGGGGGGGCAGGGGACGTAGAGAATGGCTACACCTTC
CDR3: CASRGGAGDVENGYTF

V: TRBV5-6
D: TRBD1
size: -
J: TRBJ2-5
DNA: TGTGCCAGCACCCCGGGGGGACAGGGCCAAGAGACCCAGTACTTC
CDR3: CASTPGGQGQETQYF

V: TRBV13
D: -
size: -
J: TRBJ2-3
DNA: TGTGCCAGCAGCTTAGGCGGGGGACCAGGCACAGATACGCAGTATTTT
CDR3: CASSLGGGPGTDTQYF

V: TRBV14
D: -
size: few
J: TRBJ2-5
DNA: TGTGCCAGCAGCCGAGGACTGAACCAAGAGACCCAGTACTTC
CDR3: CASSRGLNQETQYF

V: TRBV27
D: -
size: few
J: TRBJ1-5
DNA: TGTGCCAGCAGTTTATATGGGGCCAATCAGCCCCAGCATTTT
CDR3: CASSLYGANQPQHF

V: TRBV19
D: -
size: -
J: TRBJ1-5
DNA: TGTGCCAGTATTATCACGGAGGGCACTAGCAATCAGCCCCAGCATTTT
CDR3: CASIITEGTSNQPQHF

V: TRBV6-5
D: -
size: -
J: TRBJ2-7
DNA: TGTGCCAGCAGTTACTCCAGGGTTCGCGAGCAGTACTTC
CDR3: CASSYSRVREQYF

V: TRBV7-2
D: -
size: -
J: TRBJ2-5
DNA: TGTGCCAGCAGCTTAGAGGGGTGGGGGACCCAGTACTTC
CDR3: CASSLEGWGTQYF

V: TRBV6-5
D: TRBD1
size: few
J: TRBJ2-7
DNA: TGTGCCAGCAGTGGGGGACAGGGGATGGGCGAGCAGTACTTC
CDR3: CASSGGQGMGEQYF

V: TRBV7-2
D: TRBD1
size: -
J: TRBJ1-6
DNA: TGTGCCAGCAGCCCCAGACCGGGACAGGGGTATTCACCCCTCCACTTT
CDR3: CASSPRPGQGYSPLHF

V: TRBV30
D: -
size: -
J: TRBJ1-4
DNA: TGTGCCTGGAGTGTACAGGGTGAAAAACTGTTTTTT
CDR3: CAWSVQGEKLFF

V: TRBV2
D: TRBD1
size: -
J: TRBJ1-5
DNA: TGTGCCACCAAGACAGGGACAAATCAGCCCCAGCATTTT
CDR3: CATKTGTNQPQHF

V: TRBV23-1
D: -
size: -
J: TRBJ2-7
DNA: TGCGCCAGCCCCCCTGCTTGGGGGGTAGTCTACGAGCAGTACTTC
CDR3: CASPPAWGVVYEQYF

V: TRBV2
D: -
size: -
J: TRBJ2-5
DNA: TGTGCCAGCAGTGTAGGTTCTACCAGGGTAGAGACCCAGTACTTC
CDR3: CASSVGSTRVETQYF

V: TRBV4-1
D: TRBD2
size: -
J: TRBJ2-7
DNA: TGCGCCAGCAGCCAAGAAATATCGCGGGGGGTGAGCTCCTACGAGCAGTACTTC
CDR3: CASSQEISRGVSSYEQYF

V: TRBV18
D: -
size: -
J: TRBJ2-7
DNA: TGTGCCAGCTTCAACGAAGGGGTTGGGTACTTC
CDR3: CASFNEGVGYF

V: TRBV6-5
D: -
size: once
J: TRBJ1-1
DNA: TGTGCCAGCAGTTATCGACTGACAGGCATGAACACTGAAGCTTTCTTT
CDR3: CASSYRLTGMNTEAFF

V: TRBV4-1
D: TRBD2
size: -
J: TRBJ2-7
DNA: TGCGCCAGCAGCCAAGATTGGGGGACTAGCGGGGGTCCGTACGAGCAGTACTTC
CDR3: CASSQDWGTSGGPYEQYF

V: TRBV7-9
D: -
size: -
J: TRBJ1-3
DNA: TGTGCCAGCAGCTTAACCCAGATCTCAAGCTCTGGAAACACCATATATTTT
CDR3: CASSLTQISSSGNTIYF

V: TRBV5-5
D: -
size: few
J: TRBJ1-2
DNA: TGTGCCAGCAGCTCCACTAGGGACACTATGTACTACACCTTC
CDR3: CASSSTRDTMYYTF

V: TRBV9
D: -
size: -
J: TRBJ1-1
DNA: TGTGCCAGCAGCGTAGGGTTCGGAGCTTGGGACACTGAAGCTTTCTTT
CDR3: CASSVGFGAWDTEAFF